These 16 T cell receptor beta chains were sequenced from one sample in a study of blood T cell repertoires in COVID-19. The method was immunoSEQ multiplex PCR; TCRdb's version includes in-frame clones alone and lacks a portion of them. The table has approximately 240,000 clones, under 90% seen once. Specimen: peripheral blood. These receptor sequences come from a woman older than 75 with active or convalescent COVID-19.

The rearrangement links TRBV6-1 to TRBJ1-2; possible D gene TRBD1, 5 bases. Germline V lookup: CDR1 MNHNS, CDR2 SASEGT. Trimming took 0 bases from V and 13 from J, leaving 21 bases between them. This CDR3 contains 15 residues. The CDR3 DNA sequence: TGTGCCAGCAGTGAAGCGCTCAATAACCCCCAGGGAGGCACCTTC. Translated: CASSEALNNPQGGTF.

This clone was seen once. The CDR3 here is CASSIFGTRGTDTQYF. CDR3 in DNA: TGTGCCAGTAGTATTTTCGGGACAAGGGGCACAGATACGCAGTATTTT. The chain links TRBV19 to TRBJ2-3, with TRBD1 as a possible D gene (6 bases). The CDR3 length is 16 residues. Germline V lookup: CDR1 LNHDA, CDR2 SQIVND (reference sequence). Trimming removed 3 bases from V and 1 base from J, with 14 bases in between. Supplemented by reference TRBV19 and TRBJ2-3, the full variable domain reads DGGITQSPKYLFRKEGQNVTLSCEQNLNHDAMYWYRQDPGQGLRLIYYSQIVNDFQKGDIAEGYSVSREKKESFPLTVTSAQKNPTAFYLCASSIFGTRGTDTQYFGPGTRLTVL.

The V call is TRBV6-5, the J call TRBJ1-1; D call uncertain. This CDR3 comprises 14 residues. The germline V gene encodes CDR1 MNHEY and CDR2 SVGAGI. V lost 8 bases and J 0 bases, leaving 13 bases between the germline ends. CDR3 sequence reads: CASGRVTMNTEAFF. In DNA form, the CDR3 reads TGTGCCAGCGGGAGGGTTACCATGAACACTGAAGCTTTCTTT.

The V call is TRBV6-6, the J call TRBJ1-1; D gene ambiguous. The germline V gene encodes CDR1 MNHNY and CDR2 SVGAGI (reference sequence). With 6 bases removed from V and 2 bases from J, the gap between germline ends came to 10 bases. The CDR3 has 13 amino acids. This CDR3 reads CASSVTGNTEAFF. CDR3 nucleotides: TGTGCCAGCAGCGTCACGGGTAACACTGAAGCTTTCTTT.

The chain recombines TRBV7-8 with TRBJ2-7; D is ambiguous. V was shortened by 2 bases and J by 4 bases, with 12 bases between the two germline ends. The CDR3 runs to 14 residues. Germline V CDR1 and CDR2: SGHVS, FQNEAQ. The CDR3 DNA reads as TGTGCCAGCAGCTTACGTCACCGAGCTTACGAGCAGTACTTC. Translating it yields CASSLRHRAYEQYF.

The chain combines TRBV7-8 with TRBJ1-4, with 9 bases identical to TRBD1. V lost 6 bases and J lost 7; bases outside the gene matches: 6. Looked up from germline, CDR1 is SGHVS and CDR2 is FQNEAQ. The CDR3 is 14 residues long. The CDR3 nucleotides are TGTGCCAGCAGTTCTACAGGGGGCGGTGAAAAACTGTTTTTT. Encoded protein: CASSSTGGGEKLFF.

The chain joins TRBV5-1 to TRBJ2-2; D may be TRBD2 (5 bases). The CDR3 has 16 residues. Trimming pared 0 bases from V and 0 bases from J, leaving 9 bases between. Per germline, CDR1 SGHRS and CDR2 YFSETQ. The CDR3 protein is CASSLGRPTNTGELFF. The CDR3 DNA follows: TGCGCCAGCAGCTTGGGGAGGCCCACGAACACCGGGGAGCTGTTTTTT.

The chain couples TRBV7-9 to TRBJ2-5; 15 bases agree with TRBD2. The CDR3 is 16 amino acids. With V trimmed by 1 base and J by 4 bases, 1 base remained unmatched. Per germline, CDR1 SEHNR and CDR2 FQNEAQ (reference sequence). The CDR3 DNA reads TGTGCCAGCAGCTTAGTGGGACTAGCGGGGGGAGAGACCCAGTACTTC. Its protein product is CASSLVGLAGGETQYF.

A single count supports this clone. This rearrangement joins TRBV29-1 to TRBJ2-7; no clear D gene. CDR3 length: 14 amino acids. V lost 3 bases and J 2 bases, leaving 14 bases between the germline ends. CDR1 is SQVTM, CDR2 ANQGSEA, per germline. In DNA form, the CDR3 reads TGCAGCGTTGAGGCCGGGTATGGCACCTACGAGCAGTACTTC. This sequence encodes CSVEAGYGTYEQYF.

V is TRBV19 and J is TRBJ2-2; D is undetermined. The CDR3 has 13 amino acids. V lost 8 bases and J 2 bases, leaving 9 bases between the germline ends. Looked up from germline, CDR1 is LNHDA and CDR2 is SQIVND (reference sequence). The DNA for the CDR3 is TGTGCCAGTTCGGCAGGAAACACCGGGGAGCTGTTTTTT. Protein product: CASSAGNTGELFF.

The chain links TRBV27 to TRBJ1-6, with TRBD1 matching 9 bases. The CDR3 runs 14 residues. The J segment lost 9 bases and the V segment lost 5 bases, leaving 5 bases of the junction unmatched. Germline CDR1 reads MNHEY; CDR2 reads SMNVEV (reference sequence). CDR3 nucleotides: TGTGCCAGCAGTCAACAGGGGGCTAGTTCACCCCTCCACTTT. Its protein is CASSQQGASSPLHF.

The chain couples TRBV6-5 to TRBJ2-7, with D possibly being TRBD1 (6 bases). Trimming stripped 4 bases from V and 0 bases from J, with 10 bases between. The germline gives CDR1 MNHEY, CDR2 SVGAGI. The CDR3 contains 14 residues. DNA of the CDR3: TGTGCCAGCAGTTTTACAGGGAGCTCCTACGAGCAGTACTTC. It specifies CASSFTGSSYEQYF.

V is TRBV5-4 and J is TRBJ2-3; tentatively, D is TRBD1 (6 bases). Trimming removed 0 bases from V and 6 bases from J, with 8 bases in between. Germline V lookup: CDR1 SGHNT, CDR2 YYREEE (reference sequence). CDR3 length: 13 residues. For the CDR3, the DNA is TGTGCCAGCAGCTTGGCAGGGGCCGATACGCAGTATTTT. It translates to CASSLAGADTQYF.

CDR3 DNA: TGTGCCAGCAGTTCTCCCGCCGGGACAGTGCGTGGCTACACCTTC. Encoded protein: CASSSPAGTVRGYTF. This chain joins TRBV25-1 and TRBJ1-2, with 7 positions matching TRBD1. Looked up from germline, CDR1 is MGHDK and CDR2 is SYGVNS. The CDR3 is 15 amino acids. Germline trimming cut 5 bases from V and 7 bases from J; bases unmatched to any gene: 13.

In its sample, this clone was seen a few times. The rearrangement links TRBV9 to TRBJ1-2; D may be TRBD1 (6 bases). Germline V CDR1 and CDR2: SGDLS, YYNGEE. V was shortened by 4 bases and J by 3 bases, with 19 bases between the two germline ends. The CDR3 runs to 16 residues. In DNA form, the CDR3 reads TGTGCCAGCAGCCCCCAAGGCCAACAGGGTCACTATGGCTACACCTTC. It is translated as CASSPQGQQGHYGYTF.

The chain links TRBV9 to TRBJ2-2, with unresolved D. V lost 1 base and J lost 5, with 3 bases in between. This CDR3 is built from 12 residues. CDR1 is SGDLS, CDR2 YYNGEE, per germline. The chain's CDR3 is CASSVRTGELFF. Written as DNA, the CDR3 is TGTGCCAGCAGCGTACGGACCGGGGAGCTGTTTTTT.